Sequencing of this T cell receptor (beta chain) was carried out in a study of T cell responses to AZD1222 COVID-19 vaccine. In the study overall: Analyses pooled second doses at about 4 or about 12 weeks.

The table came from immunoSEQ multiplex PCR; TCRdb's copy has only in-frame clones and leaves some out. The table shows 150,000 or so clones, with around nine tenths occurring only once. Germline values: CDR1 PRHDT, CDR2 FYEKMQ (reference sequence). With 3 bases removed from V and 0 bases from J, the gap between germline ends came to 15 bases. The CDR3 consists of 16 residues. V gene TRBV13 combines with J gene TRBJ2-7; TRBD2 is a possible D gene (6 bases). Sequenced here: peripheral blood, sampled on day 0 of AZD1222 vaccination. This receptor was taken from an adult in good health. As DNA, the CDR3 is TGTGCCAGCAGCTTCCTGGTCGCGGGGAACTCCTACGAGCAGTACTTC. Encoded protein: CASSFLVAGNSYEQYF.